This record concerns one TCR beta chain sequence. The antigen is unknown. The investigators amplified TCR beta CDR3 regions from RNA transcripts. A set of HTBI primers served as the primers for a first-round RT-PCR of the TCR CDR3. TCRdb fed the multiplex PCR reads into MiXCR, producing one record per CDR3 protein. The table lists 490,000 or so distinct CDR3 sequences, roughly 23% of them singletons. CDR3 length equals 19 residues. V gave up 2 bases and J gave up 5 bases, with 29 bases separating them. The germline CDR1 and CDR2 sequences are GTSNPN and SVGIG (reference sequence). This sample is drawn from a study of T cells in Graves' hyperthyroidism and ophthalmopathy. Looking at the study overall: Initial diagnosis, before any treatment, was when peripheral blood was collected. The study, taken as a whole, reports: Ophthalmopathy was predicted by the model a median of about 6.7 months ahead of onset. Appearing also in blood were most of the thyroid clonotypes expanded above 0.001. In the analysis, a 13 V-J model separated ophthalmopathy from stable hyperthyroidism.

The chain uses TRBV30 and TRBJ2-3, with D perhaps matching TRBD2 (7 bases). This clonotype originated in a woman in her seventies with Graves' ophthalmopathy. The sequencing sample was made of blood. The CDR3: CAWSPPGAGARQRGDTQYF. In nucleotides, the CDR3 is TGTGCCTGGAGTCCCCCAGGGGCGGGAGCCCGTCAAAGGGGAGATACGCAGTATTTT.